This TCR beta chain came from a study of cytomegalovirus exposure and HLA in healthy donors. On the study more broadly: Findings of an earlier analysis included roughly 110 million unique TCR beta sequences from 200 million or so T cells. Findings and caveats of the study: Apparent HLA restriction characterized most CMV-associated TCR beta chains in a later analysis. Information on immune exposure was restricted to one variable (CMV serostatus).

13 Jbeta primers and 60 Vbeta primers were used for the PCR. The repertoire was sequenced with immunoSEQ multiplex PCR; TCRdb's copy has only in-frame clones and lacks some. This sample has under 100,000 clones, with approximately 79% found just once. Comments on this clone: Its specificity is not known.

Sequencing used PBMCs. The receptor was isolated from a man aged 25 to 40 in good health and CMV-seronegative.

This chain's CDR3 is CATSRGQGGPSSPLHF. CDR3 in DNA: TGTGCCACCAGCAGAGGACAAGGGGGCCCGAGTTCACCCCTCCACTTT. The gene calls are TRBV15 and TRBJ1-6; the match to TRBD1 covers 7 bases. The CDR3 is 16 residues long. The germline V gene encodes CDR1 LNHNV and CDR2 YYDKDF (reference sequence). Trimming at V came to 1 base and at J to 9 bases, leaving 9 bases not matched to a gene. Complete variable domain (other parts from reference TRBV15 and TRBJ1-6): DAMVIQNPRYQVTQFGKPVTLSCSQTLNHNVMYWYQQKSSQAPKLLFHYYDKDFNNEADTPDNFQSRRPNTSFCFLDIRSPGLGDTAMYLCATSRGQGGPSSPLHFGNGTRLTVT.